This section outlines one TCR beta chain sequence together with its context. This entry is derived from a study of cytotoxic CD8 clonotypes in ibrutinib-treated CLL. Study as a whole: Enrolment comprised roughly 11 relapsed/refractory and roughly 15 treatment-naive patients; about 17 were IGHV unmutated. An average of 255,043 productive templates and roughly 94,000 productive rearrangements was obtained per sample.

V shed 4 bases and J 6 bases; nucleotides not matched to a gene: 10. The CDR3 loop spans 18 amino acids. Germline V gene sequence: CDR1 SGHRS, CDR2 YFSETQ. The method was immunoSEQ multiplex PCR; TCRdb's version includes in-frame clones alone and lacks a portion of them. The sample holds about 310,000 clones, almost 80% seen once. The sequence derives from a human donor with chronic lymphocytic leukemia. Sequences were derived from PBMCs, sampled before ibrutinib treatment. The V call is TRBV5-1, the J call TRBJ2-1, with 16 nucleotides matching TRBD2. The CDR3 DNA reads TGCGCCAGCAGCATAGGGACTAGCGGGAGGGGATCAGCCAATGAGCAGTTCTTC. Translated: CASSIGTSGRGSANEQFF.